This T cell receptor (beta chain) emerged from a study of post-analysis software for immune sequencing data. Study findings and constraints: For normalized Chao1 diversity, multiple sclerosis patients scored significantly lower than controls did.

Each TCR beta cDNA library carried unique molecular identifiers. In TCRdb, the PCR reads were re-called with MiXCR into one record per CDR3 protein. This table holds more than 450,000 distinct CDR3 sequences, approximately 34% found once. This clonotype is a singleton in its sample. Its antigen is unknown. This receptor was identified in a girl aged 2 to 17 with multiple sclerosis. Material for sequencing was blood.

Here the CDR3 DNA reads TGTGCCAGCAGCTTGGGGGCTTTCTCCTACAATGAGCAGTTCTTC. Its translation: CASSLGAFSYNEQFF. The chain links TRBV5-6 to TRBJ2-1; D call uncertain. The CDR3 runs 15 residues. V gave up 0 bases and J gave up 0 bases, with 7 bases separating them. Germline loops: CDR1 SGHDT, CDR2 YYEEEE. Full variable domain (rest looked up from reference TRBV5-6 and TRBJ2-1): DAGVTQSPTHLIKTRGQQVTLRCSPKSGHDTVSWYQQALGQGPQFIFQYYEEEERQRGNFPDRFSGHQFPNYSSELNVNALLLGDSALYLCASSLGAFSYNEQFFGPGTRLTVL.